The source of this T cell receptor (beta chain) is a study of blood T cells in healthy people across ages. It was with a sample-barcoded 5' primer and a J-beta primer mix that a second PCR of about 6 to 12 cycles was run. In TCRdb, the 5' RACE reads were re-called with MiXCR into one record per CDR3 protein. The table lists about 680,000 distinct CDR3 sequences, about 52% of them singletons. This receptor was taken from a woman aged 55-70 years in good health. Sample: blood.

The CDR3 DNA follows: TGCGCCAGCAGCCTGGGACCAATCTCCTCTGGAAACACCATATATTTT. It yields the protein CASSLGPISSGNTIYF. The chain joins TRBV5-1 to TRBJ1-3, with a tentative D call TRBD1 (5 bases). Trimming took off 4 bases at V and 0 bases at J, with 14 bases between the two ends. CDR1 is SGHRS and CDR2 is YFSETQ in the germline V gene. This CDR3 comprises 16 residues.